This entry describes one TCR beta chain. Germline V gives CDR1 SGHRS, CDR2 YFSETQ. V was clipped by 0 bases and J by 2 bases, with 14 bases between them. The CDR3 is 16 amino acids. This record comes from a study of blood T cell repertoires in COVID-19. At the level of the study: Samples of COVID-19 (acute and convalescent) were obtained from the United States, Italy and Spain. Sources were T cells, B-cell-depleted T cells, or PBMCs; the material itself was cDNA or gDNA.

Original methodology: Counts of nucleated cells, estimated from reference gene primer amplification, were obtained. Data came from immunoSEQ multiplex PCR; TCRdb stores just in-frame clones and leaves some out. V, J and clone size were drawn from that table, and D and trimming were deduced from the DNA. The sample shows 100,000 to 150,000 clones, around 86% of them seen only once. The sequencing input was peripheral blood. The chain carries TRBV5-1 and TRBJ1-2; TRBD1 is a possible D gene (6 bases). This TCR came from a woman older than 75 with acute or convalescent COVID-19. The CDR3 DNA sequence: TGCGCCAGCAGCTTGGGCACGGGACACACGAACTATGGCTACACCTTC. Translation gives CASSLGTGHTNYGYTF.